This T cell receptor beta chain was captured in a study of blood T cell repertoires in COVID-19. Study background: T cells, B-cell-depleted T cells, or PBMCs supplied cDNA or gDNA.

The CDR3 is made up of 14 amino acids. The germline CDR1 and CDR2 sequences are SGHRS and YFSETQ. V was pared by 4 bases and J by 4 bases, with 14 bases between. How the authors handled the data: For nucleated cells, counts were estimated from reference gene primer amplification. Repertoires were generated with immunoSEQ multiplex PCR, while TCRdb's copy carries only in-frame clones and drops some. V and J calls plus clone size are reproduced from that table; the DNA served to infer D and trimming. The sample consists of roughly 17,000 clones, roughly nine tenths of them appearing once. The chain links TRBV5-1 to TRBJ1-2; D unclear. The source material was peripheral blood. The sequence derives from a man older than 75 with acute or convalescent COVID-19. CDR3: CASSPGVSSYGYTF. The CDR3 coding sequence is TGCGCCAGCAGCCCCGGGGTTTCCTCCTATGGCTACACCTTC.